This T cell receptor (beta chain) was observed in a study of T cells after yellow fever vaccination. The sample holds a few counts of this clonotype. Its antigen remains unknown. Whole-study results and caveats: The secondary response showed a weaker magnitude and a faster peak, day 5 versus 15. Clones that expanded after primary vaccination mostly reappeared after the booster (nearly 98% CD4, 88% CD8). Of the clonotypes, a small share occurred in both CD4 and CD8 compartments. One caveat is that FACS-sorted repertoires could contain abundant clonotypes contaminating from the bulk population.

With 5 bases clipped from V and 12 bases from J, the junction kept 8 bases outside the gene matches. This CDR3 is built from 14 residues. CDR1 and CDR2 from the germline V gene are SGHTA and FQGNSA. In TCRdb, the 5' RACE reads were re-called with MiXCR into one record per CDR3 protein. The sample yields roughly 300,000 distinct CDR3 sequences, 6.8% seen once. The TCR sequence derives from a man aged 18 to 30 who received the YFV17D yellow fever vaccine. The chain recombines TRBV7-2 with TRBJ2-1; TRBD2 agrees at 12 bases. The sample consisted of PBMCs, taken around 45 days after the first yellow fever vaccination. CDR3 nucleotides: TGTGCCAGCAGCCAGGGCCCTAGCGGGGGGGGGCAGTTCTTC. This sequence encodes CASSQGPSGGGQFF.